The present TCR beta chain was sequenced within a study of monozygotic twins with inflammatory bowel disease. CDR1 is SGHTA and CDR2 is FQGTGA in the germline V gene. This CDR3 contains 14 residues. TCRdb re-called the 5' RACE reads and catalogs CDR3 proteins one per entry, DNA excluded. Its table lists around 450,000 distinct CDR3 sequences. The chain carries TRBV7-3 and TRBJ2-1; TCRdb selects TRBD1, and the lack of DNA leaves this call unchecked. The sequencing input was blood. This sequence originates from a human donor with ulcerative colitis or Crohn's disease, or a healthy co-twin of an affected twin (not recorded which). CDR3 region: CASSLVQGRNEQFF.